The source of this T cell receptor (beta chain) is a study of human T cells and chemical hapten exposure. The time point here: patch test 1, 2 weeks after DPC sensitization. Documented treatment: therapeutic diphenylcyclopropenone sensitization with weekly scalp DPC. This clonotype was found many times. There are 16 residues in the CDR3. Trimming pared 2 bases from V and 6 bases from J, leaving 21 bases between. CDR1 and CDR2 from the germline V gene are SQVTM and ANQGSEA. Authors' processing steps: Samples contained a median of 95,638 TCRs, with a range of about 20,000 to 750,000. Using its own MiXCR run on the RACE reads, TCRdb lists one record per CDR3 protein. The V and J calls, along with clone size, are taken from TCRdb and not from the paper's own processing. Altogether 71,000 or so distinct CDR3 sequences are present, roughly 9.2% being singletons, with the ten largest covering 3.3%.

The starting material was whole blood, obtained in connection with sensitization to the hapten diphenylcyclopropenone (DPC). The TCR was taken from a woman aged 40-49 years with alopecia areata. Some clones in this sample may be carry-over from other donors' samples. The chain combines TRBV29-1 with TRBJ2-3; TRBD1 or TRBD2 may be the D gene (5 bases each). The CDR3, as DNA: TGCAGCGTTGAATTCGGGACGGGATTCGTCACGGATACGCAGTATTTT. Protein sequence: CSVEFGTGFVTDTQYF.